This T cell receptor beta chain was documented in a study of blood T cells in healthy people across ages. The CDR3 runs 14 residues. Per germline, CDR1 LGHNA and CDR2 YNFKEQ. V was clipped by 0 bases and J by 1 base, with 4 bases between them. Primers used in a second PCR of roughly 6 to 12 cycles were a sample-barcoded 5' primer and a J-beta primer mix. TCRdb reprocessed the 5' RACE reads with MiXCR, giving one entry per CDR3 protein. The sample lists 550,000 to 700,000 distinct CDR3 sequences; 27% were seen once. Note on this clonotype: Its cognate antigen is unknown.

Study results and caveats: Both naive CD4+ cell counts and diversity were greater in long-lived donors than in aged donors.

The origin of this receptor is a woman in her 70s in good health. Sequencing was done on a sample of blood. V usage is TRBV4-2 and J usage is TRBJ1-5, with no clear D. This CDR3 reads CASSQDESNQPQHF. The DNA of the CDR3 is TGTGCCAGCAGCCAAGATGAGAGCAATCAGCCCCAGCATTTT.